The 19 T cell receptor beta chains below come from one sample, sequenced in a study of OX40 agonist ivuxolimab in advanced cancers. Clones were read by immunoSEQ multiplex PCR, and TCRdb kept only the in-frame ones, dropping some. The data show 59,000 or so clones, roughly 80% seen once. The source was CD4+ or CD8+ T cells sorted from blood, collected in a trial of the OX40 agonist ivuxolimab. These receptor sequences come from an adult with an advanced solid tumor such as melanoma, head and neck, liver or kidney cancer.

The CDR3 spells CASSFNVGPYEQYF. In nucleotides, the CDR3 is TGTGCCAGCAGTTTTAACGTCGGGCCGTACGAGCAGTACTTC. The chain recombines TRBV27 with TRBJ2-7, with D unresolved. The germline V gene has CDR1 MNHEY and CDR2 SMNVEV (reference sequence). The V gene lost 3 bases and the J gene lost 4 bases, with 13 bases spanning the gap. The CDR3 has 14 residues.

V is TRBV18 and J is TRBJ1-2; 8 bases fit TRBD1. Trimming at V came to 3 bases and at J to 3 bases, leaving 3 bases not matched to a gene. The CDR3 runs 14 residues. CDR1 is KGHSH, CDR2 LQKENI, per germline. The CDR3 sequence: CASSPTQGDYGYTF. CDR3 coding DNA: TGTGCCAGCTCACCTACACAGGGGGACTATGGCTACACCTTC. Full variable domain (rest looked up from reference TRBV18 and TRBJ1-2): NAGVMQNPRHLVRRRGQEARLRCSPMKGHSHVYWYRQLPEEGLKFMVYLQKENIIDESGMPKERFSAEFPKEGPSILRIQQVVRGDSAAYFCASSPTQGDYGYTFGSGTRLTVV.

For this clone: Other DNA sequences in this specimen translate into the identical CDR3. The chain couples TRBV7-6 to TRBJ1-6; 8 bases match TRBD1. V trimming: 2 bases; J trimming: 7 bases; junction bases outside the gene matches: 19. CDR1 is SGHVS, CDR2 FNYEAQ, per germline. The CDR3 totals 20 residues. The CDR3 here is CASSLRGRTGSTSPNSPLHF. CDR3 bases: TGTGCCAGCAGCTTACGGGGGAGGACAGGGAGTACTAGCCCGAATTCACCCCTCCACTTT.

The V call is TRBV28, the J call TRBJ2-7; no firm D call. The CDR3 extends over 15 amino acids. In germline, CDR1 is MDHEN, CDR2 SYDVKM. The ends were cut back, 5 bases at V and 2 bases at J, with 16 bases in the middle. The CDR3 nucleotides read TGTGCCAGCAGTCCACAGAAAAGCGTCCCCTACGAGCAGTACTTC. Its protein is CASSPQKSVPYEQYF.

Remarks on this clone: The sample contains more than one DNA sequence encoding this CDR3. This chain uses TRBV27 with TRBJ2-1; 7 nucleotides align to TRBD2. The CDR3 loop spans 16 amino acids. Trimming at V came to 6 bases and at J to 10 bases, leaving 18 bases not matched to a gene. Germline CDR1 is MNHEY and CDR2 is SMNVEV (reference sequence). CDR3 sequence (DNA): TGTGCCAGCAGATCTCACGGCGGGAGTGTGTCCAACGAGCAGTTCTTC. This gives the protein CASRSHGGSVSNEQFF.

V usage is TRBV9 and J usage is TRBJ2-5, with D perhaps TRBD1 (6 bases). V lost 4 bases, J lost 1 base, and 14 bases lay in between. Germline V gene data show CDR1 as SGDLS and CDR2 as YYNGEE. This CDR3 contains 15 residues. The CDR3 DNA reads TGTGCCAGCAGCCCAAGGGGGATGGGCCAAGAGACCCAGTACTTC. Amino acids: CASSPRGMGQETQYF.

The gene calls are TRBV11-3 and TRBJ2-7; 8 bases match TRBD1. The CDR3 has 13 amino acids. The V gene end was trimmed by 5 bases and the J gene end by 4 bases; junction bases not matched to a gene: 4. Germline CDR1 and CDR2: SGHNT and YENEEA. Here the CDR3 reads CASSRDRTYEQYF. The CDR3 DNA is TGTGCCAGCAGCCGGGACAGGACTTACGAGCAGTACTTC.

The V call is TRBV28, the J call TRBJ1-5; D perhaps matches TRBD1 (6 bases). Trimming cost V 4 bases and J 11 bases, with 24 bases left between them. CDR3 length equals 16 residues. CDR1 is MDHEN and CDR2 is SYDVKM in the germline V gene. CDR3 nucleotide sequence: TGTGCCAGCAGTTCCTCGGACAGTCCTCACCGGAAGACCCAGCATTTT. Its protein product is CASSSSDSPHRKTQHF.

This clone showed up just once. An end of the junction does not agree with germline; a read error may underlie this. The chain is built from TRBV5-1 and TRBJ1-6; unclear D gene. The CDR3 runs to 15 residues. The germline gives CDR1 SGHRS, CDR2 YFSETQ. In DNA, the CDR3 is TGCGCCAGCAGCCCGGACGGGCAGGATAATTCAGCCCTCCACTTT. This translates into CASSPDGQDNSALHF.

The rearrangement uses TRBV2 and TRBJ2-5; 10 bases match TRBD1. Judging by the DNA end, TRBJ2-7 fits better; the J call may be wrong. The CDR3 contains 14 residues. Germline V gene sequence: CDR1 SNHLY, CDR2 FYNNEI. CDR3 loop: CASSADRGIYEQYF. The CDR3, as DNA: TGTGCCAGCAGTGCGGACAGGGGGATCTACGAGCAGTACTTC.

The chain combines TRBV21-1 with TRBJ1-1; the table's D call of TRBD1 was not tested on the DNA. TRBV21-1 is classified as a pseudogene. This CDR3 has 16 amino acids. CDR3 loop: CASSKEEGQQNTEAFF. The CDR3 nucleotides read TGTGCCAGCAGCAAAGAGGAGGGACAGCAGAACACTGAAGCTTTCTTT.

V is TRBV4-3 and J is TRBJ1-5, with 8 nucleotides matching TRBD1. V was pared by 3 bases and J by 5 bases, with 9 bases of the junction left unmatched. This CDR3 contains 16 residues. Germline V lookup: CDR1 LGHNA, CDR2 YSLEER. Here the CDR3 reads CASSHPDRGPDQPQHF. The DNA for the CDR3 is TGCGCCAGCAGCCACCCCGACAGGGGACCAGATCAGCCCCAGCATTTT.

The rearrangement joins TRBV6-5 to TRBJ2-1, with a tentative D call TRBD2 (7 bases). This CDR3 has 15 residues. The V end was cut by 4 bases, the J end by 6 bases, with 16 bases between. CDR1 and CDR2 from the germline V gene are MNHEY and SVGAGI. CDR3 nucleotides: TGTGCCAGCAGTTCCACAAGGGGGAGGGTCAATGAGCAGTTCTTC. Translation: CASSSTRGRVNEQFF.

The rearrangement links TRBV11-2 to TRBJ2-3; D is ambiguous. Germline loops: CDR1 SGHAT, CDR2 FQNNGV. The CDR3 runs to 13 residues. V lost 3 bases to trimming and J lost 4 bases, with 8 bases between them. The CDR3 coding sequence is TGTGCCAGCAGCTTGGGCACGCCAGATACGCAGTATTTT. It codes for CASSLGTPDTQYF.

The rearrangement links TRBV28 to TRBJ2-5, with TRBD2 as a possible D gene (5 bases). Per germline, CDR1 MDHEN and CDR2 SYDVKM. This CDR3 has 15 amino acids. The germline V and J ends were trimmed by 3 bases and 1 base, with 12 bases remaining between them. The CDR3 bases are TGTGCCAGCAGTTTTCCGGGGTCAGGCCAAGAGACCCAGTACTTC. Its protein is CASSFPGSGQETQYF. Filled out from reference TRBV28 and TRBJ2-5, the complete variable domain reads DVKVTQSSRYLVKRTGEKVFLECVQDMDHENMFWYRQDPGLGLRLIYFSYDVKMKEKGDIPEGYSVSREKKERFSLILESASTNQTSMYLCASSFPGSGQETQYFGPGTRLLVL.

The J gene is TRBJ1-2, the V gene TRBV6-6, with TRBD1 matching over 11 bases. Per germline, CDR1 MNHNY and CDR2 SVGAGI (reference sequence). There are 15 residues in the CDR3. The V gene end was trimmed by 5 bases and the J gene end by 1 base; junction bases not matched to a gene: 3. The CDR3 loop is CASSRTGGNNYGYTF. Written as DNA, the CDR3 is TGTGCCAGCAGTAGGACAGGGGGCAATAACTATGGCTACACCTTC.

The V gene is TRBV7-7, the J gene TRBJ1-2; D remains ambiguous. Germline CDR1 reads SSHAT; CDR2 reads FNYEAQ (reference sequence). Trimming stripped 1 base from V and 4 bases from J, with 10 bases between. The CDR3 runs to 14 residues. CDR3 sequence (DNA): TGTGCCAGCAGCTTAGAGAGCTACCCCTATGGCTACACCTTC. It encodes CASSLESYPYGYTF.

The chain links TRBV18 to TRBJ1-6; 10 bases align to TRBD1. Germline V lookup: CDR1 KGHSH, CDR2 LQKENI. The CDR3 is 16 residues long. With 6 bases clipped from V and 7 bases from J, the junction kept 9 bases outside the gene matches. CDR3 nucleotide sequence: TGTGCCAGCTCCTCGGATCGACAGGGGGCGAATTCACCCCTCCACTTT. This codes for CASSSDRQGANSPLHF.

This clone has only a few counts. This chain links TRBV9 with TRBJ2-2; maybe TRBD1 (5 bases). The CDR3 runs 16 residues. Germline lookup yields CDR1 SGDLS and CDR2 YYNGEE. Trimming cost V 0 bases and J 9 bases, with 18 bases left between them. The CDR3 reads CASSVAKSQGPRELFF. The CDR3 bases are TGTGCCAGCAGCGTAGCGAAGTCCCAGGGTCCTAGGGAGCTGTTTTTT. Combining the CDR3 with reference TRBV9 and TRBJ2-2 gives the whole variable domain DSGVTQTPKHLITATGQRVTLRCSPRSGDLSVYWYQQSLDQGLQFLIQYYNGEERAKGNILERFSAQQFPDLHSELNLSSLELGDSALYFCASSVAKSQGPRELFFGEGSRLTVL.